A selection of T cell receptor beta chains follows, all from one sample in a study of identical twins. TCRdb recomputed calls from the 5' RACE reads with MiXCR, one row per CDR3 protein. The sample includes just under 650,000 distinct CDR3 sequences, about 7.6% of them seen just once. The same sample was also studied in work on yellow fever vaccine responses in identical twins.

The sample was PBMCs. These receptors were obtained from a woman in her late teens or twenties in good health. CDR3s include the opening cysteine and the closing phenylalanine or tryptophan. D genes are given only for firm matches. Clone size is given for some rows only: seen once, a few or many times, or a class if the clone is expanded.

J gene	clone size	D gene	V gene	CDR3 protein	CDR3 DNA
TRBJ2-7	.	.	TRBV29-1	CSVENQGYEQYF	TGCAGCGTTGAAAACCAGGGTTACGAGCAGTACTTC
TRBJ2-7	many	.	TRBV12-3/TRBV12-4	CASSPMAGSNYEQYF	TGTGCCAGCAGCCCGATGGCGGGCAGTAACTACGAGCAGTACTTC
TRBJ2-5	few	.	TRBV5-1	CASSPQSGEVGETQYF	TGCGCCAGCAGCCCACAGTCCGGGGAAGTTGGAGAGACCCAGTACTTC
TRBJ2-1	.	TRBD2	TRBV7-2	CASSLVERGALNEQFF	TGTGCCAGCAGCTTAGTTGAGCGGGGGGCATTAAATGAGCAGTTCTTC
TRBJ2-7	.	.	TRBV6-1	CASSEALKDEQYF	TGTGCCAGCAGTGAAGCGCTTAAGGACGAGCAGTACTTC
TRBJ2-2	.	.	TRBV5-1	CASSPDMNGELFF	TGCGCCAGCAGCCCCGACATGAACGGGGAGCTGTTTTTT
TRBJ1-5	.	.	TRBV10-3	CAISGKGGSNQPQHF	TGTGCCATCAGTGGGAAAGGGGGGAGCAATCAGCCCCAGCATTTT
TRBJ1-3	many	.	TRBV14	CASSQVRDTIYF	TGTGCCAGCAGCCAAGTGAGAGACACCATATATTTT
TRBJ2-1	many	TRBD2	TRBV5-1	CASTRGGNYNEQFF	TGCGCCAGCACGCGGGGGGGGAACTACAATGAGCAGTTCTTC
TRBJ1-5	.	.	TRBV6-1	CASSGEGVPNQPQHF	TGTGCCAGCAGTGGTGAGGGTGTCCCTAATCAGCCCCAGCATTTT
TRBJ1-1	.	.	TRBV5-1	CASSLEAIPTEAFF	TGCGCCAGCAGCTTGGAAGCAATCCCTACTGAAGCTTTCTTT
TRBJ2-2	.	TRBD1	TRBV6-1	CASGTQGDTNTGELFF	TGTGCCAGCGGTACACAGGGGGATACGAACACCGGGGAGCTGTTTTTT
TRBJ1-6	.	.	TRBV2	CASKQDDLGYNSPLHF	TGTGCCAGCAAGCAGGACGATCTGGGCTATAATTCACCCCTCCACTTT
TRBJ2-1	many	TRBD2	TRBV5-1	CASSVDGGAPYNEQFF	TGCGCCAGCAGCGTCGACGGGGGGGCTCCCTACAATGAGCAGTTCTTC
TRBJ1-2	.	.	TRBV10-3	CAISPGWNYGYTF	TGTGCCATCAGCCCCGGGTGGAACTATGGCTACACCTTC
TRBJ1-1	many	.	TRBV29-1	CSVDPTMEWAFF	TGCAGCGTTGACCCCACAATGGAGTGGGCTTTCTTT
TRBJ2-7	.	.	TRBV7-2	CASTFFLGYEQYF	TGTGCCAGCACCTTTTTCTTGGGGTACGAGCAGTACTTC
TRBJ2-3	.	.	TRBV7-9	CASSLPERTDTQYF	TGTGCCAGCAGCTTACCCGAGCGCACAGATACGCAGTATTTT